The clone carrying this T cell receptor beta chain was observed a handful of times. Antigen: not known. The source of the sample is a study of T-cell memory formation after mild COVID-19. General study findings and limits: Among CD4+ contracting clones, most were CM and EM, and CD8+ ones EMRA.

Barcoded TCR alpha and TCR beta cDNA libraries with UMIs came from 5'RACE using constant-segment primers. TCRdb analysed the 5' RACE reads with MiXCR anew, one entry per CDR3 protein. The sample consists of 400,000 to 500,000 distinct CDR3 sequences, roughly 20% of them appearing once. Germline V lookup: CDR1 ENHRY, CDR2 SYGVKD. V was trimmed by 2 bases and J by 7 bases, leaving 12 bases between them. This CDR3 is built from 14 residues. The material sequenced was PBMCs or a T cell subset sorted from them (not recorded which). The clonotype was recovered from an adult woman who had mild COVID-19 (a few samples of this study predate the infection). Cell type and time point are not known. The rearrangement links TRBV10-3 to TRBJ2-1; unclear D gene. CDR3 nucleotide sequence: TGTGCCATCAGTGAGGGCGGCAGTAGGAATGAGCAGTTCTTC. It encodes CAISEGGSRNEQFF.